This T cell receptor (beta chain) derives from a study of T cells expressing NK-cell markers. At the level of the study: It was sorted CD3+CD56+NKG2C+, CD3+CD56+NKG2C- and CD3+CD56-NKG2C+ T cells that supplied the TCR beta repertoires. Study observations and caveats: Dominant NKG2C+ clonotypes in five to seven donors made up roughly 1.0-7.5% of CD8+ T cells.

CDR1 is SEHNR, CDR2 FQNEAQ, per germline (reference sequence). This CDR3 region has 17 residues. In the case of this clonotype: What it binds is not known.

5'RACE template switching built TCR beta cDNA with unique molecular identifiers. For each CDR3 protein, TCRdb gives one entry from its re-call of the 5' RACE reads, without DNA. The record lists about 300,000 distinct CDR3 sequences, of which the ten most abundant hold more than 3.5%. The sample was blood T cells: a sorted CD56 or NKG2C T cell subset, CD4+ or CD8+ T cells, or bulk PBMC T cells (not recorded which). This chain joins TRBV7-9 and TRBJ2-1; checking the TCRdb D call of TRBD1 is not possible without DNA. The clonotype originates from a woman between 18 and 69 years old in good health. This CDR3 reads CASSFVVSQGSYNEQFF. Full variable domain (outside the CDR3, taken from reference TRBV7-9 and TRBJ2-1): DTGVSQNPRHKITKRGQNVTFRCDPISEHNRLYWYRQTLGQGPEFLTYFQNEAQLEKSRLLSDRFSAERPKGSFSTLEIQRTEQGDSAMYLCASSFVVSQGSYNEQFFGPGTRLTVL.